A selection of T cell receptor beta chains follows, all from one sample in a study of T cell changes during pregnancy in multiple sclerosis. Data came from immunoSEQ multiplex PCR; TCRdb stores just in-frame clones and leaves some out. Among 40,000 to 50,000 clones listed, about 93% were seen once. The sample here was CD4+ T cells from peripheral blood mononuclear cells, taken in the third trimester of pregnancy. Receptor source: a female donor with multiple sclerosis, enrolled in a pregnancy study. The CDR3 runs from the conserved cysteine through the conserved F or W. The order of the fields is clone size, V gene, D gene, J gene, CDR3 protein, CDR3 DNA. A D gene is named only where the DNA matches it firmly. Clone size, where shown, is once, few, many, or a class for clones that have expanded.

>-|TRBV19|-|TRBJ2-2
CASSTGWTGELFF
TGTGCCAGTAGCACAGGGTGGACCGGGGAGCTGTTTTTT
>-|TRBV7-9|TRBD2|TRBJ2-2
CASSNSGGTNTGELFF
TGTGCCAGCAGCAATAGCGGGGGGACGAACACCGGGGAGCTGTTTTTT
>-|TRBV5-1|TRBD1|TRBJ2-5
CASSLGDRTPQETQYF
TGCGCCAGCAGCTTGGGGGACAGAACTCCCCAAGAGACCCAGTACTTC
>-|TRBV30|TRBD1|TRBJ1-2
CAWGIQGNPNYGYTF
TGTGCCTGGGGAATACAGGGGAACCCTAACTATGGCTACACCTTC
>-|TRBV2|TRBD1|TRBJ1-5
CASSGTGLNQPQHF
TGTGCCAGCAGCGGGACAGGGTTAAATCAGCCCCAGCATTTT
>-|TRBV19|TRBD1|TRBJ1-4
CASKDRDSATNEKLFF
TGTGCCAGTAAGGACAGGGACTCTGCAACTAATGAAAAACTGTTTTTT
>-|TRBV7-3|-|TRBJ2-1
CASSLTRSNEQFF
TGTGCCAGCAGCTTAACTAGAAGCAATGAGCAGTTCTTC
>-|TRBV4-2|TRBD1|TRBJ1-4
CASSQGQGGEKLFF
TGTGCCAGCAGCCAAGGGCAGGGGGGTGAAAAACTGTTTTTT
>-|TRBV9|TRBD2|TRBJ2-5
CASSPGLAIAQETQYF
TGTGCCAGCAGCCCCGGACTAGCTATCGCCCAAGAGACCCAGTACTTC
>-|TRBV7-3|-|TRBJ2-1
CASSPQGLAKYNEQFF
TGTGCCAGCAGCCCCCAGGGCCTAGCGAAGTACAATGAGCAGTTCTTC
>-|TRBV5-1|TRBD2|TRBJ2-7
CASSPTGTSGDEQYF
TGCGCCAGCAGCCCAACCGGGACTAGCGGGGACGAGCAGTACTTC
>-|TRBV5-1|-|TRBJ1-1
CASSLEAGVNTEAFF
TGCGCCAGCAGCTTGGAGGCAGGGGTGAACACTGAAGCTTTCTTT
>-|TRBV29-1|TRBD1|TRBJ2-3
CSVEFTGGRTGDTQYF
TGCAGCGTTGAATTTACAGGGGGCAGAACAGGAGATACGCAGTATTTT
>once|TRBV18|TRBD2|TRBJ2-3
CASSRTSGTDTQYF
TGTGCCAGCTCACGGACTAGCGGCACAGATACGCAGTATTTT
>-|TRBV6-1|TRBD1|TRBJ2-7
CASSRGQVFYEQYF
TGTGCCAGCAGTAGGGGACAGGTGTTCTACGAGCAGTACTTC
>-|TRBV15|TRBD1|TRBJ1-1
CATSRRQGDRGPNTEAFF
TGTGCCACCAGCAGACGCCAGGGGGACAGGGGTCCAAACACTGAAGCTTTCTTT
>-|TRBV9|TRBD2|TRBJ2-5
CASSVAFTGGSGIQETQYF
TGTGCCAGCAGCGTAGCCTTCACGGGAGGAAGTGGGATCCAAGAGACCCAGTACTTC
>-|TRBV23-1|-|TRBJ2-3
CASSQCSNRKILADTQYF
TGCGCCAGCAGTCAATGTTCGAACAGAAAAATCCTGGCAGATACGCAGTATTTT
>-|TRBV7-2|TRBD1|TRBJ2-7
CASSLAPGQITYEQYF
TGTGCCAGCAGCTTAGCACCGGGACAGATAACCTACGAGCAGTACTTC
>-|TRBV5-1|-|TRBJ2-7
CASSLARDRDEQYF
TGCGCCAGCAGCTTGGCACGGGATAGGGACGAGCAGTACTTC
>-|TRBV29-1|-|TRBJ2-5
CSGERGQETQYF
TGCAGTGGAGAGAGGGGGCAAGAGACCCAGTACTTC
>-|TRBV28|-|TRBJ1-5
CASSLRQGRAQPQHF
TGTGCCAGCAGTTTGAGGCAGGGAAGAGCTCAGCCCCAGCATTTT
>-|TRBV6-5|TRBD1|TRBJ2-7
CASRGTATYEQYF
TGTGCCAGCAGAGGGACAGCAACCTACGAGCAGTACTTC
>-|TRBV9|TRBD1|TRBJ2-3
CASDLGDRGRWGTQYF
TGTGCCAGCGACCTGGGGGACAGGGGGCGGTGGGGTACGCAGTATTTT
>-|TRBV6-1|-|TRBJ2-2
CASSEGTFIAGELFF
TGTGCCAGCAGTGAAGGGACATTCATCGCCGGGGAGCTGTTTTTT
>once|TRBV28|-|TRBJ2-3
CASTSWGAADTQYF
TGTGCCAGCACTTCATGGGGGGCCGCAGATACGCAGTATTTT
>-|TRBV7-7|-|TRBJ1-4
CASSLAEGEKLFF
TGTGCCAGCAGCTTAGCGGAGGGCGAAAAACTGTTTTTT
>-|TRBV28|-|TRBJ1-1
CATIRLTGPNTEAFF
TGTGCCACCATACGACTGACAGGTCCGAACACTGAAGCTTTCTTT
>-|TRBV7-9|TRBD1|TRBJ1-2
CASSLQGVDGYTF
TGTGCCAGCAGCTTACAGGGGGTGGATGGCTACACCTTC
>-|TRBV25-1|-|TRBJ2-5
CASGTWGQYF
TGTGCCAGCGGGACTTGGGGCCAGTACTTC
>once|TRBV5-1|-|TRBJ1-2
CASSPPGTNYGYTF
TGCGCCAGCAGCCCACCGGGGACTAACTATGGCTACACCTTC
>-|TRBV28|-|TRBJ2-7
CASSLPRLGSYEQYF
TGTGCCAGCAGTTTACCCCGACTAGGTTCCTACGAGCAGTACTTC
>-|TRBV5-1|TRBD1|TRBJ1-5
CASSRTGGNQPQHF
TGCGCCAGCAGCCGGACAGGGGGCAATCAGCCCCAGCATTTT
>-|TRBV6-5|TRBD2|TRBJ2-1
CASRREGLWNEQFF
TGTGCCAGCCGGAGGGAGGGCCTCTGGAATGAGCAGTTCTTC
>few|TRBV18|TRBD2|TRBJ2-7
CASSFSGLAVAEQYF
TGTGCCAGCTCATTCTCGGGACTAGCGGTCGCCGAGCAGTACTTC
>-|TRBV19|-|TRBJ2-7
CASSIGGPGEQYF
TGTGCCAGTAGTATAGGGGGGCCGGGCGAGCAGTACTTC